This passage covers 20 T cell receptor beta chains from one sample sequenced in a study of T cells in Graves' hyperthyroidism and ophthalmopathy. Template material for amplifying TCR beta CDR3 regions consisted of RNA transcripts. An initial round of RT-PCR targeting the TCR CDR3 relied on the HTBI primer set. One entry per CDR3 protein, called by TCRdb with MiXCR from the multiplex PCR reads. The data contain around 300,000 distinct CDR3 sequences, about 13% of them singletons. The source material was blood. The receptors were gathered from a woman aged 40 to 50 with Graves' hyperthyroidism.

V is TRBV12-3 or TRBV12-4 and J is TRBJ1-2; TRBD1 might be the D (6 bases). V was clipped by 6 bases and J by 0 bases, with 20 bases between them. The CDR3 has 17 residues. The CDR3 sequence: CASSTPGTQNTNYGYTF. CDR3 DNA sequence: TGTGCCAGCAGCACCCCCGGGACACAAAATACTAACTATGGCTACACCTTC.

This clonotype was picked up many times. The rearrangement links TRBV11-2 to TRBJ2-5, with D possibly TRBD2 on 6 matching bases. This CDR3 spans 13 amino acids. Per the germline V gene, CDR1 is SGHAT and CDR2 is FQNNGV. V was pared by 4 bases and J by 5 bases, with 11 bases between. The CDR3 DNA is TGTGCCAGCAGCTCGACTAGTGGTGAGACCCAGTACTTC. This codes for CASSSTSGETQYF. The variable domain in full, completed from reference TRBV11-2 and TRBJ2-5, reads EAGVAQSPRYKIIEKRQSVAFWCNPISGHATLYWYQQILGQGPKLLIQFQNNGVVDDSQLPKDRFSAERLKGVDSTLKIQPAKLEDSAVYLCASSSTSGETQYFGPGTRLLVL.

This clonotype was seen repeatedly, ten times or more. The chain recombines TRBV28 with TRBJ2-1; D is unclear. Trimming stripped 7 bases from V and 7 bases from J, with 14 bases between. Germline CDR1 reads MDHEN; CDR2 reads SYDVKM. The CDR3 is made up of 13 amino acids. CDR3 DNA: TGTGCCAGCACCTTAACCGTCGGAAATGAGCAGTTCTTC. Its translation: CASTLTVGNEQFF.

This clonotype was counted at least ten times. This chain uses TRBV7-2 with TRBJ1-5, with a weak D call TRBD1 (6 bases). CDR3 length: 15 residues. Germline values: CDR1 SGHTA, CDR2 FQGNSA. The ends were cut back, 1 base at V and 4 bases at J, with 11 bases in the middle. In DNA form, the CDR3 reads TGTGCCAGCAGCTTAGGACAGGCCATAAATCAGCCCCAGCATTTT. Protein sequence: CASSLGQAINQPQHF. The full variable domain, its missing parts supplied by reference TRBV7-2 and TRBJ1-5, is GAGVSQSPSNKVTEKGKDVELRCDPISGHTALYWYRQSLGQGLEFLIYFQGNSAPDKSGLPSDRFSAERTGGSVSTLTIQRTQQEDSAVYLCASSLGQAINQPQHFGDGTRLSIL.

This clonotype has at least ten counts. This chain uses TRBV2 with TRBJ1-6, with TRBD1 matching 8 bases. After removal of 8 bases from V and 10 bases from J, the junction contained 13 bases not matched to a gene. The CDR3 totals 15 residues. CDR1 SNHLY and CDR2 FYNNEI come from the germline V gene. CDR3 residues: CASWLQRQGYSPLHF. The CDR3 DNA sequence: TGTGCCAGCTGGCTCCAGCGACAGGGGTACTCACCCCTCCACTTT.

The table lists this clonotype with many counts. V gene TRBV18 combines with J gene TRBJ2-7; a possible D gene is TRBD1 (5 bases). V dropped 3 bases and J dropped 3 bases, with 9 bases sitting between them. Germline V gene data show CDR1 as KGHSH and CDR2 as LQKENI. The CDR3 consists of 13 residues. This CDR3 is CASSPSQGYEQYF. CDR3 in DNA: TGTGCCAGCTCACCTTCGCAGGGCTACGAGCAGTACTTC.

This clonotype was seen ten or more times. V and J are TRBV28 and TRBJ2-7; D call uncertain. CDR1 MDHEN and CDR2 SYDVKM come from the germline V gene. Between the trimmed V and J ends, which lost 3 bases and 5 bases, there was a span of 14 bases. The length of the CDR3 is 14 residues. The CDR3 spells CASSLTRPGNEQYF. The DNA for the CDR3 is TGTGCCAGCAGTTTGACAAGGCCAGGTAACGAGCAGTACTTC.

V and J are TRBV18 and TRBJ2-1; 9 bases are a match to TRBD2. V dropped 2 bases and J dropped 9; count of bases not matched to a gene: 8. The CDR3 totals 15 residues. Germline V gene data show CDR1 as KGHSH and CDR2 as LQKENI. The CDR3 sequence is CASSPSLAGHLEQFF. CDR3 coding DNA: TGTGCCAGCTCACCATCCCTAGCGGGACACCTTGAGCAGTTCTTC.

This clonotype was picked up many times. This chain joins TRBV5-4 and TRBJ1-1; D possibly corresponds to TRBD1 (5 bases). CDR3 size: 12 residues. The germline V and J ends were trimmed by 0 bases and 11 bases, with 11 bases remaining between them. The germline CDR1 and CDR2 sequences are SGHNT and YYREEE (reference sequence). This CDR3 is CASSLDRSGAFF. The CDR3 nucleotides are TGTGCCAGCAGCTTGGACAGGTCTGGGGCTTTCTTT.

This clonotype was counted many times. This rearrangement joins TRBV28 to TRBJ2-7; 9 nucleotides agree with TRBD2. The CDR3 contains 14 residues. J gave up 3 bases and V 6 bases, and 6 bases lay outside the gene matches. CDR1 is MDHEN and CDR2 is SYDVKM in the germline V gene. CDR3 residues: CASSPTSGYYEQYF. The CDR3 DNA is TGTGCCAGCAGCCCCACTAGCGGGTACTACGAGCAGTACTTC.

This clonotype was recorded a few times. The rearrangement links TRBV3-1 to TRBJ1-2; no definite D call. CDR1 and CDR2 (germline): LGHDT, YNNKEL (reference sequence). The CDR3 runs 16 residues. V dropped 8 bases and J dropped 0 bases, with 19 bases sitting between them. The CDR3 protein is CASARRGFGTNYGYTF. The CDR3 bases are TGTGCCAGCGCTCGCCGGGGATTTGGGACTAACTATGGCTACACCTTC.

V gene TRBV5-1 combines with J gene TRBJ2-1, with no clear D. Germline values: CDR1 SGHRS, CDR2 YFSETQ. The V end lost 4 bases, the J end lost 4 bases, and 15 bases lay between the germline ends. This CDR3 has 15 residues. The DNA for the CDR3 is TGCGCCAGCAGCCTCGACCCCGAACCATACAATGAGCAGTTCTTC. Translation gives CASSLDPEPYNEQFF.

This clonotype was observed a handful of times. This chain uses TRBV7-9 with TRBJ1-4; TRBD1 agrees at 7 bases. The CDR3 loop spans 15 amino acids. The germline V gene encodes CDR1 SEHNR and CDR2 FQNEAQ (reference sequence). J lost 0 bases, V lost 6 bases, and 4 bases had no gene match. The CDR3 reads CASRAQGATNEKLFF. The CDR3 DNA is TGTGCCAGCAGAGCGCAGGGGGCAACTAATGAAAAACTGTTTTTT.

This clonotype was seen ten or more times. The chain combines TRBV29-1 with TRBJ2-7; 7 bases map to TRBD1. This CDR3 comprises 16 residues. Germline trimming cut 2 bases from V and 6 bases from J; bases unmatched to any gene: 16. In germline, CDR1 is SQVTM, CDR2 ANQGSEA. The CDR3 bases are TGCAGCGTTGAATCCTGGCGGCCAGGGGGACGTGGCGAGCAGTACTTC. Amino acid sequence: CSVESWRPGGRGEQYF.

The sample holds many counts of this clonotype. This chain connects TRBV19 to TRBJ1-1; D is unclear. The CDR3 totals 15 residues. CDR1 and CDR2 from the germline V gene are LNHDA and SQIVND (reference sequence). V was pared by 5 bases and J by 4 bases, with 17 bases between. CDR3 sequence: CASSPSTFGPTEAFF. CDR3 DNA: TGTGCCAGTAGTCCCTCGACGTTCGGACCCACTGAAGCTTTCTTT.

Many counts were recorded for this clonotype. The V call is TRBV6-2 or TRBV6-3, the J call TRBJ2-1; D is perhaps TRBD2 (6 bases). With 7 bases removed from V and 4 bases from J, the gap between germline ends came to 8 bases. Germline CDR1 reads MNHEY; CDR2 reads SVGEGT. The CDR3 consists of 12 residues. This CDR3 is CASKEGYNEQFF. DNA of the CDR3: TGTGCCAGCAAGGAGGGGTACAATGAGCAGTTCTTC.

The table lists this clonotype with many counts. J is TRBJ1-4 and V is TRBV15; maybe TRBD1 (5 bases). The CDR3 length is 17 residues. The V gene's germline CDR1 is LNHNV and CDR2 YYDKDF (reference sequence). The V and J ends lost 0 bases and 4 bases respectively, with 15 bases between them. CDR3 loop: CATSRDLNRRFNEKLFF. DNA of the CDR3: TGTGCCACCAGCAGAGACCTGAACAGGAGATTTAATGAAAAACTGTTTTTT.

This clonotype was seen repeatedly, ten times or more. The rearrangement uses TRBV28 and TRBJ2-1; D is perhaps TRBD1 or TRBD2 (5 bases each). V shed 7 bases and J shed 7 bases, with 20 bases lying between them. Germline CDR1 MDHEN, CDR2 SYDVKM. This CDR3 comprises 15 residues. Here the CDR3 DNA reads TGTGCCAGCACCCTGTGGGGCCCGGGGAAAAATGAGCAGTTCTTC. Amino acids: CASTLWGPGKNEQFF.

Many counts were recorded for this clonotype. The chain carries TRBV7-2 and TRBJ2-4; D is possibly TRBD2 (5 bases). The CDR3 totals 13 residues. Germline V gives CDR1 SGHTA, CDR2 FQGNSA. With 5 bases removed from V and 8 bases from J, the gap between germline ends came to 13 bases. DNA of the CDR3: TGTGCCAGCAGCAGTAGAGCGGTTGACATTCAGTACTTC. It yields the protein CASSSRAVDIQYF.

This rearrangement joins TRBV5-6 to TRBJ2-3; D might be TRBD2 (7 bases). The CDR3 runs 16 residues. The V end was cut by 3 bases, the J end by 0 bases, with 14 bases between. Germline V gene data show CDR1 as SGHDT and CDR2 as YYEEEE. As DNA, the CDR3 is TGTGCCAGCAGCTCCTGGGGGGGCTCTAGCACAGATACGCAGTATTTT. It is translated as CASSSWGGSSTDTQYF.